The present T cell receptor (beta chain) was sequenced within a study of EBV T-cell therapy then PD-1 blockade in nasopharyngeal carcinoma. The time point was: 266 days after commencement of treatment, after nivolumab therapy. Described treatment: AdE1-LMPpoly-expanded autologous EBV-specific T-cell therapy followed by anti-PD-1 nivolumab. Germline values: CDR1 SEHNR, CDR2 FQNEAQ (reference sequence). The CDR3 contains 13 residues. The V end was cut by 3 bases, the J end by 9 bases, with 12 bases between. Comment on this clone: As yet, its antigen is unknown.

Clones were sequenced by immunoSEQ multiplex PCR, and TCRdb holds only the in-frame ones, with some missing. Here the sample spans 20,000 to 25,000 clones, about 81% being singletons. This clonotype was sampled from a man aged 35 to 55 with nasopharyngeal carcinoma. The sample consisted of CD8+ T cells from blood, taken at roughly day 250 from a patient whose treatment included autologous EBV-specific T cells and nivolumab. The chain has TRBV7-9 and TRBJ1-3; D possibly corresponds to TRBD1 (5 bases). The CDR3 nucleotides are TGTGCCAGCAGCTTCGCCGGGGGGGGCACCATATATTTT. Protein: CASSFAGGGTIYF.